A single sample gave rise to the 12 T cell receptor beta chains below, sequenced in a study of cytomegalovirus exposure and HLA in healthy donors. PCR primers comprised 60 Vbeta and 13 Jbeta primers. Sequencing was performed with immunoSEQ multiplex PCR; in TCRdb, only in-frame clones are kept and a portion is missing. The data hold more than 80,000 clones, with 75% observed a single time. Sequencing was carried out using PBMCs. Receptor source: a man aged 35 to 55 in good health and CMV-seronegative.

The chain is built from TRBV19 and TRBJ1-6; 7 nucleotides align to TRBD1. The CDR3 runs to 16 residues. Trimming took 5 bases from V and 6 from J; bases not matched to a gene: 10. CDR1 and CDR2 from the germline V gene are LNHDA and SQIVND (reference sequence). The DNA of the CDR3 is TGTGCCAGTAGTGGTTTGGGGCAGGGGGGTAATTCACCCCTCCACTTT. Encoded protein: CASSGLGQGGNSPLHF.

The V call is TRBV5-1, the J call TRBJ2-5; TRBD2 matches 8 bases. This CDR3 region has 16 residues. Looked up from germline, CDR1 is SGHRS and CDR2 is YFSETQ. V shed 0 bases and J 2 bases; nucleotides not matched to a gene: 6. CDR3 region: CASSLVFSGEQETQYF. The CDR3 nucleotides are TGCGCCAGCAGCTTGGTCTTTAGCGGGGAGCAAGAGACCCAGTACTTC.

This clone was counted once. The chain carries TRBV19 and TRBJ1-1; D not certain. Germline loops: CDR1 LNHDA, CDR2 SQIVND (reference sequence). V lost 5 bases and J 0 bases, leaving 10 bases between the germline ends. This CDR3 contains 14 residues. CDR3 protein: CASSHGILNTEAFF. CDR3 DNA sequence: TGTGCCAGTAGTCACGGGATCCTGAACACTGAAGCTTTCTTT.

This clone showed up just once. This sequence joins TRBV28 and TRBJ2-1, with 9 positions matching TRBD1. The germline gives CDR1 MDHEN, CDR2 SYDVKM. J gave up 3 bases and V 3 bases, and 3 bases lay outside the gene matches. This CDR3 spans 15 amino acids. The chain's CDR3 is CASSLVGQGYNEQFF. DNA for the CDR3: TGTGCCAGCAGTTTGGTGGGACAGGGCTACAATGAGCAGTTCTTC. The variable domain in full, with the rest retrieved from reference TRBV28 and TRBJ2-1, is DVKVTQSSRYLVKRTGEKVFLECVQDMDHENMFWYRQDPGLGLRLIYFSYDVKMKEKGDIPEGYSVSREKKERFSLILESASTNQTSMYLCASSLVGQGYNEQFFGPGTRLTVL.

CDR3 nucleotides: TGTGCCAGCAGCCCCAGAAGGAGCGGACAAGAGACCCAGTACTTC. Translation: CASSPRRSGQETQYF. V and J are TRBV5-6 and TRBJ2-5; possible D gene TRBD2, 5 bases. Germline lookup yields CDR1 SGHDT and CDR2 YYEEEE. The CDR3 sequence is 15 residues long. Trimming left V 4 bases short and J 2 bases short, with 15 bases between.

A remark on this clone: One end of the junction varies from germline; a read error may be responsible. This chain joins TRBV7-9 and TRBJ1-2; no clear D. This CDR3 spans 14 amino acids. Germline V gives CDR1 SEHNR, CDR2 FQNEAQ (reference sequence). The CDR3 protein is CSSSLGEVNYGYTF. CDR3 bases: TGTTCCAGCAGCTTAGGAGAGGTCAACTATGGCTACACCTTC. Filled out from reference TRBV7-9 and TRBJ1-2, the complete variable domain reads DTGVSQNPRHKITKRGQNVTFRCDPISEHNRLYWYRQTLGQGPEFLTYFQNEAQLEKSRLLSDRFSAERPKGSFSTLEIQRTEQGDSAMYLCSSSLGEVNYGYTFGSGTRLTVV.

V and J are TRBV14 and TRBJ2-3, with TRBD1 matching 11 bases. Germline assignment: CDR1 SGHDN and CDR2 FVKESK. V lost 5 bases to trimming and J lost 8 bases; unmatched junction nucleotides: 9. This CDR3 has 15 amino acids. The CDR3: CASSTDRGLRATQYF. CDR3 nucleotides: TGTGCCAGCAGCACGGACAGGGGGCTGCGGGCTACGCAGTATTTT.

CDR3 residues: CASSQDAQLPYGYTF. The CDR3 DNA reads TGTGCCAGCAGCCAAGATGCACAATTGCCTTATGGCTACACCTTC. The V and J genes are TRBV4-2 and TRBJ1-2; D not certain. The CDR3 runs to 15 residues. V lost 0 bases, J lost 5 bases, and 13 bases lay in between. Germline lookup yields CDR1 LGHNA and CDR2 YNFKEQ.

This clone was seen once. This rearrangement joins TRBV10-2 to TRBJ2-1; TRBD2 matches 7 bases. CDR1 WSHSY and CDR2 SAAADI come from the germline V gene. The J segment lost 2 bases and the V segment lost 6 bases, leaving 4 bases of the junction unmatched. The CDR3 loop spans 14 amino acids. The CDR3 nucleotides are TGCGCCAGCAGGGGAGCGGGACCCTACAATGAGCAGTTCTTC. Its protein is CASRGAGPYNEQFF.

CDR3 amino acids: CASLDRGLLGTEAFF. For the CDR3, the DNA is TGTGCCAGCCTGGACAGGGGGCTTTTGGGCACTGAAGCTTTCTTT. The V and J genes are TRBV6-1 and TRBJ1-1; 11 positions match TRBD1. Germline V gives CDR1 MNHNS, CDR2 SASEGT. CDR3 length equals 15 residues. V was pared by 8 bases and J by 4 bases, with 9 bases of the junction left unmatched.

Details on this clone: Relative to the germline gene, one junction end is altered; a read error may explain this. The CDR3 region has the DNA TGTTCCAGCAGCGGCAGACAGGGTTCGGATTCACCCCTCCACTTT. Protein product: CSSSGRQGSDSPLHF. The chain is built from TRBV7-9 and TRBJ1-6; TRBD1 agrees at 7 bases. This CDR3 comprises 15 residues. In germline, CDR1 is SEHNR, CDR2 FQNEAQ (reference sequence). The entire variable domain, with the rest obtained from reference TRBV7-9 and TRBJ1-6, is as follows: DTGVSQNPRHKITKRGQNVTFRCDPISEHNRLYWYRQTLGQGPEFLTYFQNEAQLEKSRLLSDRFSAERPKGSFSTLEIQRTEQGDSAMYLCSSSGRQGSDSPLHFGNGTRLTVT.

The rearrangement links TRBV9 to TRBJ2-1; D gene unclear. Germline V gene sequence: CDR1 SGDLS, CDR2 YYNGEE. The CDR3 is made up of 12 amino acids. Trimming took off 2 bases at V and 6 bases at J, with 6 bases between the two ends. CDR3 DNA sequence: TGTGCCAGCAGCGTTTTGGCCAATGAGCAGTTCTTC. Translated: CASSVLANEQFF.